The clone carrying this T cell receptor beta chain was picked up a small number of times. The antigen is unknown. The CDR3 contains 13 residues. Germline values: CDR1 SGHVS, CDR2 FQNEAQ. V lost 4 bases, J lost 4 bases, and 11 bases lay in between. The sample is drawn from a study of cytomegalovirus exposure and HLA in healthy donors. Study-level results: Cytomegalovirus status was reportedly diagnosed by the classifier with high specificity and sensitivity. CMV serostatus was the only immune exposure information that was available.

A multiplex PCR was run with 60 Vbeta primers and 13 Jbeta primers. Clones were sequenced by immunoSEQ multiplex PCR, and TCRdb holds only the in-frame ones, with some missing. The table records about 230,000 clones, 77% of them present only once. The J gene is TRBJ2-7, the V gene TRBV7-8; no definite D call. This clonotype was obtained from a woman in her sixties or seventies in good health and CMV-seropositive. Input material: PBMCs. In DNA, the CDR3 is TGTGCCAGCAGCTCCCCCGGGTTGTACGAGCAGTACTTC. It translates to CASSSPGLYEQYF.